What follows is one T cell receptor beta chain and its context. What it binds is unknown. Data came from immunoSEQ multiplex PCR; TCRdb stores just in-frame clones and leaves some out. The top ten clones hold 10% to 15% of a sample with some 61,000 clones, roughly 84% of them seen once. Noted time point: week 35, safety follow-up. Each dose of the vaccine consisted of 300 ug of mutant IDH1 20-mer peptide, with topical imiquimod. The data originate from a study of a mutant IDH1 vaccine in newly diagnosed glioma. Looked up from germline, CDR1 is LGHNA and CDR2 is YNFKEQ. The V and J ends lost 1 base and 4 bases, in that order; junction bases with no gene match: 6. This CDR3 is built from 17 residues.

J is TRBJ2-7 and V is TRBV4-2, with TRBD2 identical over 14 bases. This TCR derives from a man aged 18 to 29 with glioma. Sequenced here: PBMCs, sampled from a glioma patient whose treatment included an IDH1 peptide vaccine. CDR3: CASSQAGTSGSPYEQYF. CDR3 nucleotides: TGTGCCAGCAGCCAAGCCGGGACTAGCGGGAGTCCGTACGAGCAGTACTTC.